A single sample gave rise to the 4 T cell receptor beta chains below, sequenced in a study of CD8 T cells in Susac syndrome. RNA was extracted with the RNeasy kit, and a quantity of roughly 0.5 to 1 ug was reverse transcribed using random hexamers. Each CDR3 protein is one row after TCRdb ran MiXCR on the immunoSEQ multiplex PCR reads. This sample has 200,000 or so distinct CDR3 sequences; roughly 94% occur once, and the top ten carry approximately 0.15%. The specimen sequenced was CD8+ T cells from PBMCs. Source of these receptors: a human donor with Susac syndrome.

The chain combines TRBV7-9 with TRBJ1-1, with a weak D call TRBD1 (6 bases). V lost 5 bases and J 0 bases, leaving 16 bases between the germline ends. Germline CDR1 is SEHNR and CDR2 is FQNEAQ (reference sequence). This CDR3 comprises 16 residues. The CDR3 here is CASSNSDRYLNTEAFF. CDR3 DNA: TGTGCCAGCAGCAATTCGGACAGATACCTGAACACTGAAGCTTTCTTT.

The genes are TRBV12-3 or TRBV12-4 and TRBJ2-1, with 7 bases lining up with TRBD2. The CDR3 sequence is 16 residues long. V lost 7 bases to trimming and J lost 6 bases; unmatched junction nucleotides: 15. The CDR3 spells CASNTRPGTMGNEQFF. The DNA of the CDR3 is TGTGCCAGCAACACTCGCCCCGGGACTATGGGCAATGAGCAGTTCTTC.

The V and J genes are TRBV6-6 and TRBJ2-4, with 8 bases lining up with TRBD2. J was trimmed by 2 bases and V by 2 bases; bases with no gene match: 2. The CDR3 consists of 15 residues. Germline-derived CDR1 and CDR2 are MNHNY and SVGAGI (reference sequence). The CDR3 spells CASSYLAGPKNIQYF. In nucleotides, the CDR3 is TGTGCCAGCAGTTACCTAGCGGGCCCCAAAAACATTCAGTACTTC.

Only a few counts were recorded for this clonotype. This sequence joins TRBV6-2 or TRBV6-3 and TRBJ2-1, with a possible D match to TRBD1 (5 bases). The germline V gene has CDR1 MNHEY and CDR2 SVGEGT. V was pared by 0 bases and J by 6 bases, with 9 bases between. The CDR3 has 14 amino acids. In DNA form, the CDR3 reads TGTGCCAGCAGTTACTCCGAAGGGGCCAATGAGCAGTTCTTC. Its translation: CASSYSEGANEQFF.